The T cell receptor beta chain under discussion was sequenced for a study of T cells in Graves' hyperthyroidism and ophthalmopathy. Uncontrolled infection, other autoimmune disease, pregnancy and lactation each barred patients from inclusion. This clonotype was seen at least ten times. V was trimmed by 5 bases and J by 8 bases, leaving 15 bases between them. The length of the CDR3 is 13 residues. CDR1 is SEHNR, CDR2 FQNEAQ, per germline (reference sequence). What was amplified from RNA transcripts were TCR beta CDR3 regions. TCR CDR3 underwent first-round RT-PCR with the HTBI primer set. TCRdb processed the multiplex PCR reads anew with MiXCR; each CDR3 protein has one entry. The sample shows approximately 600,000 distinct CDR3 sequences, 14% to 15% of them seen only once.

The V and J genes are TRBV7-9 and TRBJ1-2; weak D call: TRBD1 (6 bases). Material for sequencing was blood. The clonotype was recovered from a woman in her 40s with Graves' ophthalmopathy. CDR3 in amino acids: CASSPLQGYGYTF. Here the CDR3 DNA reads TGTGCCAGCAGCCCACTACAGGGATACGGCTACACCTTC.